This T cell receptor beta chain originates from a study of blood T cell repertoires in COVID-19. Study summary: Donors in the United States, Italy and Spain gave samples during acute or convalescent COVID-19. T cells, B-cell-depleted T cells, or PBMCs provided the cDNA or gDNA that served as material.

Authors' processing steps: Reference gene primer amplification gave estimated nucleated cell counts. Sequencing used immunoSEQ multiplex PCR; TCRdb keeps in-frame clones, though not all of them. V, J and clone size reflect that table, while D and trimming were determined from the DNA. The sample shows about 59,000 clones, around 80% of them seen only once. The CDR3 contains 14 residues. Germline values: CDR1 SGDLS, CDR2 YYNGEE. Losses at the gene ends were 3 bases for V and 6 bases for J; bases not matched to a gene: 6. Sequences were obtained from peripheral blood. The chain uses TRBV9 and TRBJ2-7, with 10 bases fitting TRBD1. This receptor was taken from a man in his sixties with acute or convalescent COVID-19. CDR3 DNA sequence: TGTGCCAGCAGCGGAGACAGGGGGCTAGGCGAGCAGTACTTC. As protein: CASSGDRGLGEQYF.